The 23 T cell receptor beta chains below come from one sample, sequenced in a study of blood T cell repertoires in COVID-19 (dated by TCRdb to about 2020). The protocol used for the library was the immunoSEQ multiplex PCR assay. TCRdb took over this immuneACCESS table, retaining in-frame rearrangements with V and J assigned. Such tables are incomplete; in checked studies, under half of the missing clones stem from an unresolved V gene, and the remainder is unexplained. The sample table records around 200,000 clones; around 80% of these occur just once. 7.5% to 9% of the sample is in the top ten clones. Sequenced sample: peripheral blood. All receptors derive from a woman aged 45-59 years with acute or convalescent COVID-19.

The rearrangement joins TRBV6-5 to TRBJ2-1, with D uncertain. Deletions cut 2 bases from V and 5 bases from J, with 7 bases between. The germline V gene has CDR1 MNHEY and CDR2 SVGAGI. This CDR3 contains 13 residues. Here the CDR3 DNA reads TGTGCCAGCAGTTACACTACTAACAATGAGCAGTTCTTC. It yields the protein CASSYTTNNEQFF.

This sequence joins TRBV2 and TRBJ2-7; 9 bases line up with TRBD1. Per the germline V gene, CDR1 is SNHLY and CDR2 is FYNNEI. The CDR3 extends over 13 amino acids. Trimming at V came to 8 bases and at J to 7 bases, leaving 9 bases not matched to a gene. This CDR3 is CASSTGTGWEQYF. In DNA, the CDR3 is TGTGCCAGCTCGACCGGGACAGGGTGGGAGCAGTACTTC.

V gene TRBV24-1 combines with J gene TRBJ2-5; 13 positions match TRBD2. Germline V lookup: CDR1 KGHDR, CDR2 SFDVKD. V was pared by 4 bases and J by 4 bases, with 8 bases of the junction left unmatched. The CDR3 is 17 amino acids. CDR3 DNA: TGTGCCACCAGTGACTCCGGACTAGCGGGAGCACTAGAGACCCAGTACTTC. Translating gives CATSDSGLAGALETQYF.

This clone was seen a few times. The rearrangement joins TRBV24-1 to TRBJ2-3; D remains ambiguous. V was clipped by 1 base and J by 6 bases, with 7 bases between them. Per germline, CDR1 KGHDR and CDR2 SFDVKD. The CDR3 is made up of 13 amino acids. The DNA of the CDR3 is TGTGCCACCAGTGATTTCATGCAGGATACGCAGTATTTT. Protein: CATSDFMQDTQYF.

CDR3 amino acids: CATSRGPTGRTEQYF. The CDR3 bases are TGTGCCACCAGCAGAGGTCCGACAGGGAGGACGGAGCAGTACTTC. The chain employs TRBV15 and TRBJ2-7, with D possibly being TRBD1 (7 bases). The CDR3 contains 15 residues. V was clipped by 1 base and J by 7 bases, with 17 bases between them. The germline gives CDR1 LNHNV, CDR2 YYDKDF (reference sequence). The whole variable domain, remainder taken from reference TRBV15 and TRBJ2-7, is DAMVIQNPRYQVTQFGKPVTLSCSQTLNHNVMYWYQQKSSQAPKLLFHYYDKDFNNEADTPDNFQSRRPNTSFCFLDIRSPGLGDTAMYLCATSRGPTGRTEQYFGPGTRLTVT.

This clone showed up just a few times. V is TRBV27 and J is TRBJ2-5, with 9 positions matching TRBD1. Trimming removed 6 bases from V and 7 bases from J; junction bases left unmatched: 9. Germline CDR1 reads MNHEY; CDR2 reads SMNVEV (reference sequence). CDR3 length: 14 amino acids. The CDR3 loop is CASSSRDRVGTQYF. The CDR3 bases are TGTGCCAGCAGCAGTCGGGACAGGGTTGGGACCCAGTACTTC.

V and J are TRBV28 and TRBJ1-5; D is unclear. The CDR3 covers 17 residues. Germline values: CDR1 MDHEN, CDR2 SYDVKM. The V gene lost 9 bases and the J gene lost 0 bases, with 21 bases spanning the gap. CDR3 in amino acids: CASRRRSSGYSNQPQHF. CDR3 nucleotide sequence: TGTGCCAGTCGCCGCCGATCCTCGGGATATAGCAATCAGCCCCAGCATTTT. The entire variable domain, with the rest obtained from reference TRBV28 and TRBJ1-5, is as follows: DVKVTQSSRYLVKRTGEKVFLECVQDMDHENMFWYRQDPGLGLRLIYFSYDVKMKEKGDIPEGYSVSREKKERFSLILESASTNQTSMYLCASRRRSSGYSNQPQHFGDGTRLSIL.

This chain joins TRBV2 and TRBJ1-4; no firm D call. The CDR3 sequence is 14 residues long. Per the germline V gene, CDR1 is SNHLY and CDR2 is FYNNEI. Trimming removed 5 bases at V and 5 bases at J, with 12 bases between. CDR3 amino acids: CASSPQARNEKLFF. The CDR3 DNA follows: TGTGCCAGCAGTCCCCAGGCTCGGAATGAAAAACTGTTTTTT. The full variable domain, with the rest looked up from reference TRBV2 and TRBJ1-4, is EPEVTQTPSHQVTQMGQEVILRCVPISNHLYFYWYRQILGQKVEFLVSFYNNEISEKSEIFDDQFSVERPDGSNFTLKIRSTKLEDSAMYFCASSPQARNEKLFFGSGTQLSVL.

The chain is built from TRBV5-5 and TRBJ2-1, with 7 bases that match TRBD2. The germline CDR1 and CDR2 sequences are SGHKS and YYEKEE (reference sequence). The CDR3 totals 16 residues. V trimming: 4 bases; J trimming: 8 bases; junction bases outside the gene matches: 15. The CDR3 here is CASSARAGLEMDEQFF. Here the CDR3 DNA reads TGTGCCAGCAGCGCTCGAGCGGGACTGGAGATGGATGAGCAGTTCTTC.

This clone was seen a single time. The V and J genes are TRBV30 and TRBJ2-1, with TRBD2 matching 15 bases. V was clipped by 3 bases and J by 9 bases; unmatched bases: 3. CDR1 is GTSNPN and CDR2 is SVGIG in the germline V gene (reference sequence). This CDR3 spans 14 amino acids. CDR3 DNA: TGTGCCTGGAGATGGACTAGCGGGAGGGGTGAGCAGTTCTTC. Its translation is CAWRWTSGRGEQFF. Variable domain in full (rest from reference TRBV30 and TRBJ2-1): SQTIHQWPATLVQPVGSPLSLECTVEGTSNPNLYWYRQAAGRGLQLLFYSVGIGQISSEVPQNLSASRPQDRQFILSSKKLLLSDSGFYLCAWRWTSGRGEQFFGPGTRLTVL.

This chain links TRBV7-8 with TRBJ2-3, with D perhaps TRBD2 (6 bases). The CDR3 contains 16 residues. Per germline, CDR1 SGHVS and CDR2 FQNEAQ. Trimming removed 6 bases at V and 0 bases at J, with 16 bases between. In DNA form, the CDR3 reads TGTGCCAGCAGGCGTGAACGCGGGATAAGCACAGATACGCAGTATTTT. It yields the protein CASRRERGISTDTQYF.

This clone was seen just once. The V call is TRBV27, the J call TRBJ2-2; D is possibly TRBD1 (6 bases). With 6 bases removed from V and 0 bases from J, the gap between germline ends came to 11 bases. This CDR3 has 15 residues. Germline CDR1 is MNHEY and CDR2 is SMNVEV (reference sequence). This CDR3 is CASRVGDTNTGELFF. The CDR3 bases are TGTGCCAGCAGGGTGGGGGACACGAACACCGGGGAGCTGTTTTTT.

The chain has TRBV19 and TRBJ2-2, with 14 bases matching TRBD2. V was pared by 6 bases and J by 7 bases, with 10 bases of the junction left unmatched. Germline V gene lookup returns CDR1 LNHDA and CDR2 SQIVND (reference sequence). This CDR3 comprises 17 residues. The CDR3 loop reads CASSRLAGGPGVGELFF. For the CDR3, the DNA is TGTGCCAGTAGCCGACTAGCGGGAGGGCCAGGGGTCGGGGAGCTGTTTTTT.

This chain links TRBV25-1 with TRBJ2-3; 9 bases fit TRBD1. V dropped 4 bases and J dropped 4; count of bases not matched to a gene: 15. Germline V gene sequence: CDR1 MGHDK, CDR2 SYGVNS. The CDR3 is 18 amino acids. This CDR3 is CASSGGTGSVGSPDTQYF. For the CDR3, the DNA is TGTGCCAGCAGTGGGGGGACAGGGTCCGTCGGGTCCCCAGATACGCAGTATTTT. Drawing the rest from reference TRBV25-1 and TRBJ2-3, the complete variable domain is EADIYQTPRYLVIGTGKKITLECSQTMGHDKMYWYQQDPGMELHLIHYSYGVNSTEKGDLSSESTVSRIRTEHFPLTLESARPSHTSQYLCASSGGTGSVGSPDTQYFGPGTRLTVL.

V is TRBV11-3 and J is TRBJ2-7; 7 bases map to TRBD1. Trimming removed 5 bases from V and 7 bases from J; junction bases left unmatched: 8. The CDR3 length is 13 residues. Germline values: CDR1 SGHNT, CDR2 YENEEA. DNA of the CDR3: TGTGCCAGCAGCCAGGGGACAGCCCTTGAGCAGTACTTC. Its translation is CASSQGTALEQYF. The whole variable domain, remainder taken from reference TRBV11-3 and TRBJ2-7, is EAGVVQSPRYKIIEKKQPVAFWCNPISGHNTLYWYLQNLGQGPELLIRYENEEAVDDSQLPKDRFSAERLKGVDSTLKIQPAELGDSAVYLCASSQGTALEQYFGPGTRLTVT.

Points on this clone: The sample has other DNA sequences that encode this CDR3 too. The V and J genes are TRBV10-3 and TRBJ1-1; D might be TRBD1 (5 bases). The CDR3 is made up of 13 amino acids. CDR1 and CDR2 (germline): ENHRY, SYGVKD. The germline V and J ends were trimmed by 4 bases and 1 base, with 7 bases remaining between them. The CDR3 protein is CAISAQGNTEAFF. The CDR3 region has the DNA TGTGCCATCAGTGCGCAGGGGAACACTGAAGCTTTCTTT.

V and J are TRBV6-5 and TRBJ2-7; D perhaps matches TRBD1 (5 bases). This CDR3 contains 13 residues. Germline CDR1 and CDR2: MNHEY and SVGAGI. V shed 8 bases and J shed 0 bases, with 11 bases lying between them. CDR3 nucleotides: TGTGCCAGCGCCCAGGGTCGCTCCTACGAGCAGTACTTC. Amino acid sequence: CASAQGRSYEQYF.

Comment on this clone: Other DNA sequences in the same sample also yield this CDR3. The V call is TRBV5-1, the J call TRBJ2-3; tentatively, D is TRBD2 (6 bases). Trimming pared 0 bases from V and 0 bases from J, leaving 8 bases between. Germline CDR1 reads SGHRS; CDR2 reads YFSETQ. There are 15 residues in the CDR3. CDR3 loop: CASSLEGGSTDTQYF. The CDR3 region has the DNA TGCGCCAGCAGCTTGGAGGGAGGAAGCACAGATACGCAGTATTTT.

The genes are TRBV29-1 and TRBJ2-4, with 11 bases matching TRBD2. CDR1 and CDR2 from the germline V gene are SQVTM and ANQGSEA. V was clipped by 5 bases and J by 7 bases; unmatched bases: 4. The CDR3 consists of 13 residues. CDR3 residues: CSVLAGGGNIQYF. CDR3 in DNA: TGCAGCGTTCTAGCGGGAGGAGGTAACATTCAGTACTTC.

Here the CDR3 DNA reads TGTGCCAGCAGCCTCGGAGGTGCTGGGGAGCTGTTTTTT. Protein: CASSLGGAGELFF. This chain joins TRBV7-6 and TRBJ2-2; D is possibly TRBD2 (5 bases). The CDR3 consists of 13 residues. The ends were cut back, 5 bases at V and 8 bases at J, with 12 bases in the middle. Germline CDR1 reads SGHVS; CDR2 reads FNYEAQ.

Here the CDR3 DNA reads TGTGCCAGTAGGCCGTTAGTTTATGAACACAGTGGGGCTGGAGATACGCAGTATTTT. This encodes CASRPLVYEHSGAGDTQYF. The chain links TRBV19 to TRBJ2-3, with a tentative D call TRBD1 (5 bases). CDR3 length: 19 amino acids. Germline V CDR1 and CDR2: LNHDA, SQIVND (reference sequence). Trimming removed 6 bases from V and 5 bases from J, with 30 bases in between.

V is TRBV12-1 and J is TRBJ2-7; TRBD2 reflects the table's D call only, with no check against the DNA. TRBV12-1 is an annotated pseudogene. CDR3 length: 17 residues. Here the CDR3 reads CASSLRLAGVETYEQYF. CDR3 DNA: TGTGCCAGCAGCCTCAGACTAGCGGGAGTGGAGACCTACGAGCAGTACTTC.

The CDR3 DNA reads TGTGCCAGCAGTTTGTCGGGAGAGTCGGCCGCAGATACGCAGTATTTT. Encoded protein: CASSLSGESAADTQYF. The V gene is TRBV28, the J gene TRBJ2-3, with D possibly TRBD2 on 6 matching bases. The germline V gene encodes CDR1 MDHEN and CDR2 SYDVKM. The CDR3 extends over 16 amino acids. V was shortened by 3 bases and J by 4 bases, with 17 bases between the two germline ends.